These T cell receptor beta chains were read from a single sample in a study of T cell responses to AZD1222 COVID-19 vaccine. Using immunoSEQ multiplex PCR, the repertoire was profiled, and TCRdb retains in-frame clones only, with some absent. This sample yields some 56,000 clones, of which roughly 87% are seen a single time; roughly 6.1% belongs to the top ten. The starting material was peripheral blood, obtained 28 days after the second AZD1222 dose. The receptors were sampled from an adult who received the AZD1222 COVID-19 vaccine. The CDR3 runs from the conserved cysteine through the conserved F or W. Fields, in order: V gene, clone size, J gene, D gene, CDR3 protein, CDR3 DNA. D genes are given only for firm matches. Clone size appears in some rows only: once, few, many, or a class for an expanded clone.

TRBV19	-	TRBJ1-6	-	CASSTGANNSPLHF	TGTGCCAGTAGTACAGGGGCTAATAATTCACCCCTCCACTTT
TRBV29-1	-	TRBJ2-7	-	CSVDKLPYGQYF	TGCAGCGTTGATAAACTACCTTACGGGCAGTACTTC
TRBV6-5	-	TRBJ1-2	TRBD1	CASFTGQGGSGYTF	TGTGCCAGTTTCACGGGACAGGGGGGCAGTGGCTACACCTTC
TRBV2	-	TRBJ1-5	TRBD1	CASRKTGDSYQPQHF	TGTGCCAGCAGGAAGACAGGGGATAGTTATCAGCCCCAGCATTTT
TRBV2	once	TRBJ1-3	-	CASSAGSSGNTIYF	TGTGCCAGCAGTGCAGGTAGCTCTGGAAACACCATATATTTT
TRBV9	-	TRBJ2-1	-	CASSAGAGAPNEQFF	TGTGCCAGCAGCGCAGGCGCCGGGGCCCCCAATGAGCAGTTCTTC
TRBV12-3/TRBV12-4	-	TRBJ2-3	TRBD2	CASSRREGTQYF	TGTGCCAGCAGTCGCCGGGAGGGAACGCAGTATTTT
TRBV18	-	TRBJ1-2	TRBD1	CASSPPPGTVYGYTF	TGTGCCAGCTCACCACCACCCGGGACAGTCTATGGCTACACCTTC
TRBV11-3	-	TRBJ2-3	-	CASSWGPRGLDTQYF	TGTGCCAGCAGCTGGGGGCCAAGGGGATTGGATACGCAGTATTTT
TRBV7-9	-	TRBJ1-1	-	CASSSEGFATEAFF	TGTGCCAGCAGCTCCGAGGGCTTTGCCACTGAAGCTTTCTTT
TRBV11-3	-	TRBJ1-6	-	CASSLSRGWVSPLHF	TGTGCCAGCAGCCTCTCTCGGGGCTGGGTTTCACCCCTCCACTTT
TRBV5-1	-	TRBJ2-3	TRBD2	CASSSGTSGNTDTQYF	TGCGCCAGCAGCTCCGGGACTAGCGGGAACACAGATACGCAGTATTTT
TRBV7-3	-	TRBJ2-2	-	CASSSFPSTDRPGELFF	TGTGCCAGCAGCTCCTTCCCGAGCACTGACAGGCCCGGGGAGCTGTTTTTT
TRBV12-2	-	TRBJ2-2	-	CASRLPRDSQDTGELFF	TGTGCAAGTCGCCTTCCGCGGGACTCCCAAGATACCGGGGAGCTGTTTTTT
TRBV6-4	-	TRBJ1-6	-	CASSAVQGSPLHF	TGTGCCAGCAGTGCCGTACAGGGATCACCCCTCCACTTT
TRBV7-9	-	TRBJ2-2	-	CASSLDAATGELFF	TGTGCCAGCAGCTTAGATGCGGCCACCGGGGAGCTGTTTTTT
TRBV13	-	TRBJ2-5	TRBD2	CASSPRDYRAETQYF	TGTGCCAGCAGCCCCCGGGACTATCGGGCGGAGACCCAGTACTTC
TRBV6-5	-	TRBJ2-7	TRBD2	CASTMTSGRGYEQYF	TGTGCCAGCACTATGACTAGCGGGAGAGGGTACGAGCAGTACTTC
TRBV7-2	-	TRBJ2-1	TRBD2	CASSPWSSGNREQFF	TGTGCCAGCAGCCCATGGTCTAGCGGGAACCGTGAGCAGTTCTTC
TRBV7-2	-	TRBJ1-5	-	CASSPGFYSNQPQHF	TGTGCCAGCAGCCCCGGATTTTATAGCAATCAGCCCCAGCATTTT
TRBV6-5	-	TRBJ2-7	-	CASSSSGSLSYEQYF	TGTGCCAGCTCCTCCTCTGGTTCTCTCTCCTACGAGCAGTACTTC
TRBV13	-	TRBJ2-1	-	CASSLGGRGSYNEQFF	TGTGCCAGCAGCTTAGGAGGCAGGGGCTCCTACAATGAGCAGTTCTTC
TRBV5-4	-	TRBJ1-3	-	CASSSQGSNGNTIYF	TGTGCCAGCAGCTCCCAGGGCAGTAACGGAAACACCATATATTTT
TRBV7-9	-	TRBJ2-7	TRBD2	CASSRTSGAYEQYF	TGTGCCAGCAGCCGAACTAGCGGGGCCTACGAGCAGTACTTC
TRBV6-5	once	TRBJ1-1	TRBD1	CASRTGGGNTEAFF	TGTGCCAGCAGAACAGGGGGCGGGAACACTGAAGCTTTCTTT
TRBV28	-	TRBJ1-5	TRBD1	CASSTRQGGNQPQHF	TGTGCCAGCAGTACCCGACAGGGTGGCAATCAGCCCCAGCATTTT
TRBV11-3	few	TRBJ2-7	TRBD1	CASSLSDRAGEQYF	TGTGCCAGCAGCTTATCTGACAGGGCGGGCGAGCAGTACTTC
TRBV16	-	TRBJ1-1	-	CASSQSPGTEAFF	TGTGCCAGCAGCCAAAGTCCGGGCACTGAAGCTTTCTTT
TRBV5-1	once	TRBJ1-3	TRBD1	CASSLGAGGATLGNTIYF	TGCGCCAGCAGCTTGGGGGCAGGGGGCGCGACTCTTGGAAACACCATATATTTT
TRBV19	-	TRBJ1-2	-	CASSFPGANHYTF	TGTGCCAGTAGTTTTCCTGGGGCAAACCACTACACCTTC
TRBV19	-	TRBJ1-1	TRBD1	CATSTGANTEAFF	TGTGCCACCTCGACAGGGGCGAACACTGAAGCTTTCTTT
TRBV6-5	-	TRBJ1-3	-	CASSYTAGGNTIYF	TGTGCCAGCAGTTACACAGCTGGGGGAAACACCATATATTTT
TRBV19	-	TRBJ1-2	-	CASSMTAYYGYTF	TGTGCCAGTAGTATGACAGCTTACTATGGCTACACCTTC
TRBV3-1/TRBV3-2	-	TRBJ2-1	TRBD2	CASSQSTSGGSYNEQFF	TGTGCCAGCAGCCAATCGACTAGCGGGGGCTCCTACAATGAGCAGTTCTTC
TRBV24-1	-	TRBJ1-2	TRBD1	CATGLGQSYYGYTF	TGTGCCACCGGCCTGGGACAGTCCTACTATGGCTACACCTTC
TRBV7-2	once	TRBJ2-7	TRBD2	CASSPMGGVTEEQYF	TGTGCCAGCAGCCCTATGGGAGGGGTTACGGAAGAGCAGTACTTC
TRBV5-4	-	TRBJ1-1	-	CASSLTEQLNTEAFF	TGTGCCAGCAGCTTGACCGAACAGCTGAACACTGAAGCTTTCTTT